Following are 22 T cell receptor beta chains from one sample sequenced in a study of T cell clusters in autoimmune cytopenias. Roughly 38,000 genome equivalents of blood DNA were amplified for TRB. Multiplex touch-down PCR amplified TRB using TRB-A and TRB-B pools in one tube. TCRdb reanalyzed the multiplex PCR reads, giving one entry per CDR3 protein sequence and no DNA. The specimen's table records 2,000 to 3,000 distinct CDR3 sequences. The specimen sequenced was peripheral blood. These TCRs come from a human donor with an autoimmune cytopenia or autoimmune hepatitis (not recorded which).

The CDR3 spells CASSLAALNTGELFF. The chain recombines TRBV7-9 with TRBJ2-2; TCRdb's assignment of TRBD1 cannot be checked, as there is no DNA. Germline CDR1 reads SEHNR; CDR2 reads FQNEAQ (reference sequence). The CDR3 extends over 15 amino acids.

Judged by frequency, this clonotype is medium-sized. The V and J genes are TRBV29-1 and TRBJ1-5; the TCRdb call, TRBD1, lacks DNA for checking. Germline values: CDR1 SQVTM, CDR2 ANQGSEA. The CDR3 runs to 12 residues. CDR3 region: CSVRTENQPQHF.

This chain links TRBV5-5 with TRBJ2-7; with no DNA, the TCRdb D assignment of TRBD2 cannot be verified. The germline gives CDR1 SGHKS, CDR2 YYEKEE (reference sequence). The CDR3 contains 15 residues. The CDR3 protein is CASSPRLAGFYEQYF.

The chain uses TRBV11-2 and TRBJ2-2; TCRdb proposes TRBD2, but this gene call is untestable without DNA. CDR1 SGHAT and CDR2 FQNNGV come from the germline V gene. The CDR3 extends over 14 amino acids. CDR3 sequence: CASSTRLAGGELFF.

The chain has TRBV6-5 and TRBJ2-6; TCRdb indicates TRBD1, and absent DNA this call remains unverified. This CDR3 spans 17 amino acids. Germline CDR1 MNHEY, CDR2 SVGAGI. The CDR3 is CASSSQGRSSGANVLTF.

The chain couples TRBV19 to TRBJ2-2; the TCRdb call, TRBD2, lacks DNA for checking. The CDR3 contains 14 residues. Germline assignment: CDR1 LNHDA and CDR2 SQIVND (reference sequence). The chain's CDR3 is CASSIVAGAGELFF.

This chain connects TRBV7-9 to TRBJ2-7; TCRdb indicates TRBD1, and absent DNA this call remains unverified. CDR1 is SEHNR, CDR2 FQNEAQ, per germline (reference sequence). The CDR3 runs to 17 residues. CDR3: CASRYGRPGQGAYEQYF.

CDR3 loop: CASSPIGQGESYEQYF. V usage is TRBV18 and J usage is TRBJ2-7; without DNA, the TCRdb call of TRBD1 cannot be checked. The CDR3 loop spans 16 amino acids. Germline CDR1 is KGHSH and CDR2 is LQKENI.

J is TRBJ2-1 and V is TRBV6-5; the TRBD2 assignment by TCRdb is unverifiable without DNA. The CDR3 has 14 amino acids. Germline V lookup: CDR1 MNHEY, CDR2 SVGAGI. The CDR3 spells CASSPGTSGTQQFF.

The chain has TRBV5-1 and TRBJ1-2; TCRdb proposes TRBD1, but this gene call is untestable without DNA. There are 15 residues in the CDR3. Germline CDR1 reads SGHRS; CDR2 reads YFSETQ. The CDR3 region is CASSSYLTGSYGYTF.

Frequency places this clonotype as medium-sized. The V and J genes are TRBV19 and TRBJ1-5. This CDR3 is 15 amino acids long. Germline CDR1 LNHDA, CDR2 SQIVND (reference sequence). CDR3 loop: CASSIVRRAGQPQHF.

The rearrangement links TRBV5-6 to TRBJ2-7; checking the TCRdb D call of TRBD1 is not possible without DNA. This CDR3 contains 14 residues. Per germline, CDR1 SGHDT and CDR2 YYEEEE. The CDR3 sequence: CASSLGTGGYEQYF.

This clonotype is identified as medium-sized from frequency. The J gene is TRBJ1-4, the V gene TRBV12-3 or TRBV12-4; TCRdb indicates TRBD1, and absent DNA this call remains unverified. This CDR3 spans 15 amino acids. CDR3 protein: CASSLQGALNEKLFF.

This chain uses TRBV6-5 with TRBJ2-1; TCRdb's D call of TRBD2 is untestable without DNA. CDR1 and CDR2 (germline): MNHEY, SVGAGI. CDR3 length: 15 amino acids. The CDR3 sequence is CASSPAKRRGNEQFF.

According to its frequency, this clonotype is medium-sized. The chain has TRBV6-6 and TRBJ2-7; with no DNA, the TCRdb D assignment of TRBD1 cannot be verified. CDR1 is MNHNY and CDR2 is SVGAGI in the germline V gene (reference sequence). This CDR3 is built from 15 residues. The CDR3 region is CASSSLGGSPYEQYF.

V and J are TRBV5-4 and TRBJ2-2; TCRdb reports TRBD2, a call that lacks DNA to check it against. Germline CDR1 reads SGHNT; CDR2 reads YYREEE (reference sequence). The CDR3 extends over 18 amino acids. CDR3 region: CASSSGGLAGGIPGELFF.

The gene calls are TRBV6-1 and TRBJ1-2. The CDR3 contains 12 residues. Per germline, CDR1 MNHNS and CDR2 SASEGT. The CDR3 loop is CASRRTYDGYTF.

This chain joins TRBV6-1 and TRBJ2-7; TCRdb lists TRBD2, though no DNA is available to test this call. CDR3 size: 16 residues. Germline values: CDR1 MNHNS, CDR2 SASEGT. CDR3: CASSDQGRPLGYEQYF.

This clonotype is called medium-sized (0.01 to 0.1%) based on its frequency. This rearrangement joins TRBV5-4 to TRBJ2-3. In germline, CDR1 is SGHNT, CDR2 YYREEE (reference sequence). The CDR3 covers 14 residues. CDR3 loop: CASSLGRAQNTQYF.

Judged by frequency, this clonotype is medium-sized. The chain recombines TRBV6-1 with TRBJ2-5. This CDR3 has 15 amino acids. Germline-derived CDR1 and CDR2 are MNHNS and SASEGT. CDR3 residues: CASSEVGTIQETQYF.

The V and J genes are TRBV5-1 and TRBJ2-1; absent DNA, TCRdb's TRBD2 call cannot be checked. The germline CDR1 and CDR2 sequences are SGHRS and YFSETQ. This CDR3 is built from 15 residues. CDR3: CASSVNGGNGNEQFF.

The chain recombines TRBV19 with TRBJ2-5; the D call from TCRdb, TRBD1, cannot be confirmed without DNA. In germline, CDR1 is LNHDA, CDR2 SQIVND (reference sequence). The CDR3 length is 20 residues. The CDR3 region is CASSIRYGTMGQGITETQYF.